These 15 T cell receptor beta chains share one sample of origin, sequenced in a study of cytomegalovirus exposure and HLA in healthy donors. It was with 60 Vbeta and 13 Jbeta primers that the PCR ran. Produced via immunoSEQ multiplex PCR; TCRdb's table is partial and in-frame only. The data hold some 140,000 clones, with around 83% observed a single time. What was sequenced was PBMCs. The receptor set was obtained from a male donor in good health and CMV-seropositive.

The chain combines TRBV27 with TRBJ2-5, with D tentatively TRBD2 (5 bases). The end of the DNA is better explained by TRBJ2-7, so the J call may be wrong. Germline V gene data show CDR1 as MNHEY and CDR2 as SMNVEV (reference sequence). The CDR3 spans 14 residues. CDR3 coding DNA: TGTGCCAGCAGCCCCGGTACTAGTTTCGCCGAGCAGTACTTC. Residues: CASSPGTSFAEQYF.

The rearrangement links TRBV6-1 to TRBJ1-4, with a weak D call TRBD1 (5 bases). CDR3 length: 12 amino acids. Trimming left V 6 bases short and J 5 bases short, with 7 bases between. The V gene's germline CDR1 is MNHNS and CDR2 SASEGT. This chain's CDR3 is CASRTVNEKLFF. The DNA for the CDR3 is TGTGCCAGCAGGACAGTGAATGAAAAACTGTTTTTT.

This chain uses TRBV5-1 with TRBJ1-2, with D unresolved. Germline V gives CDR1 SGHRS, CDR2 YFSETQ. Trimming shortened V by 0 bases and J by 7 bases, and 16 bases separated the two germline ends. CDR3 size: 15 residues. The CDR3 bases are TGCGCCAGCAGCTTGGAACTGTTCTCATCTTCTGGCTACACCTTC. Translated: CASSLELFSSSGYTF.

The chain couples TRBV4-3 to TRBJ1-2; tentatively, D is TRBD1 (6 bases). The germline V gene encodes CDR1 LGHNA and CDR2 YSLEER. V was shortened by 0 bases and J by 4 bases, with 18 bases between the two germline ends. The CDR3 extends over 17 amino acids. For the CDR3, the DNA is TGCGCCAGCAGCCAAGATTCGGAAAGGGCAGGGGCCTATGGCTACACCTTC. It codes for CASSQDSERAGAYGYTF.

CDR3 protein: CASSYSRGLGEKLFF. CDR3 bases: TGTGCCAGCAGTTACTCCAGGGGGCTTGGCGAAAAACTGTTTTTT. This rearrangement joins TRBV6-5 to TRBJ1-4, with TRBD1 identical over 8 bases. Per the germline V gene, CDR1 is MNHEY and CDR2 is SVGAGI. J was trimmed by 8 bases and V by 0 bases; bases with no gene match: 5. This CDR3 has 15 amino acids.

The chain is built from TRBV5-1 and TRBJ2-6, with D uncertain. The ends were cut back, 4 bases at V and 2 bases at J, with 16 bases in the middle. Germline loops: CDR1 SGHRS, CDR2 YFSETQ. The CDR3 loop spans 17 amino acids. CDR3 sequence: CASSPGPTLPGANVLTF. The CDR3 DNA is TGCGCCAGCAGCCCTGGGCCTACCCTTCCTGGGGCCAACGTCCTGACTTTC.

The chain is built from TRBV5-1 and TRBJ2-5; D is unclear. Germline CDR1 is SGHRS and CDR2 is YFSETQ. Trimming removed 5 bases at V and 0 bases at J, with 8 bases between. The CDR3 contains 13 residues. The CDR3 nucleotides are TGCGCCAGCAGACACACAAACCAAGAGACCCAGTACTTC. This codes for CASRHTNQETQYF.

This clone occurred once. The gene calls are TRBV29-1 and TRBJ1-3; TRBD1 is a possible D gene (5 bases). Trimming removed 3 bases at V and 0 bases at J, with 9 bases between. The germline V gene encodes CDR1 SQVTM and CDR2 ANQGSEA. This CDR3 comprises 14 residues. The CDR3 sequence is CSVDTDSSGNTIYF. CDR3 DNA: TGCAGCGTTGATACTGACAGCTCTGGAAACACCATATATTTT.

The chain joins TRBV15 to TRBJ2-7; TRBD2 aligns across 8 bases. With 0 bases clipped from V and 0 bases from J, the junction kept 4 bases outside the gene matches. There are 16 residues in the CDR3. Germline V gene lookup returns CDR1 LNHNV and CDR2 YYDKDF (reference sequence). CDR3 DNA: TGTGCCACCAGCAGAGATAGCGGGACCGGCTCCTACGAGCAGTACTTC. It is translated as CATSRDSGTGSYEQYF.

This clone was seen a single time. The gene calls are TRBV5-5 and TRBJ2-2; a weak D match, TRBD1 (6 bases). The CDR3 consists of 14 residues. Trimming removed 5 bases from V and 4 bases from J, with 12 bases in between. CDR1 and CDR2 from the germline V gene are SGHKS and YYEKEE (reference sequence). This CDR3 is CASRLDSLTGELFF. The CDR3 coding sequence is TGTGCCAGCAGACTGGACAGCCTCACCGGGGAGCTGTTTTTT.

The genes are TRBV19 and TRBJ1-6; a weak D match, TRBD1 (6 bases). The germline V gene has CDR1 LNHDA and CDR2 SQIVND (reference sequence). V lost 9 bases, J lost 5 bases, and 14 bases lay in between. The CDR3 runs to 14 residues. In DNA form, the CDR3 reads TGTGCCAGCAACCTGGACAGCGATAATTCACCCCTCCACTTT. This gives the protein CASNLDSDNSPLHF.

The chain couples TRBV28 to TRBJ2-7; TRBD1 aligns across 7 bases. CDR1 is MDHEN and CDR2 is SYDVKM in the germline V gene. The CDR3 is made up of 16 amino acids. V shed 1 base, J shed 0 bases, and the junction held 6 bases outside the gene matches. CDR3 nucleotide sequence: TGTGCCAGCAGTTTATTGGACAGGTTTAGCTCCTACGAGCAGTACTTC. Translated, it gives CASSLLDRFSSYEQYF.

The CDR3 reads CASSYFRDSHEQYF. The CDR3 DNA is TGTGCCAGCAGTTACTTCCGGGACAGCCACGAGCAGTACTTC. This sequence joins TRBV6-5 and TRBJ2-7; 7 bases match TRBD1. Trimming took 1 base from V and 5 from J; bases not matched to a gene: 5. Germline V gene lookup returns CDR1 MNHEY and CDR2 SVGAGI. The CDR3 has 14 residues.

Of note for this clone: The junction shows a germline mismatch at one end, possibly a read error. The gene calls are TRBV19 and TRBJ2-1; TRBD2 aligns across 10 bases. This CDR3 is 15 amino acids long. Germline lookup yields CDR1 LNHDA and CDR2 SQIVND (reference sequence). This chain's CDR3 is CASRIAGGALHEQFF. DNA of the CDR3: TGTGCCAGTAGGATAGCGGGGGGTGCGCTGCATGAGCAGTTCTTC.

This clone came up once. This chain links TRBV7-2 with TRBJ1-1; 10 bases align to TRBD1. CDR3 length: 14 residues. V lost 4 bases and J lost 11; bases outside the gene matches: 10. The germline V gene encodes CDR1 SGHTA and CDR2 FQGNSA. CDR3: CASSSATGTGVAFF. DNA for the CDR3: TGTGCCAGCAGCTCCGCAACCGGGACAGGGGTTGCTTTCTTT.